A selection of T cell receptor beta chains follows, all from one sample in a study of cytomegalovirus exposure and HLA in healthy donors. Produced via immunoSEQ multiplex PCR; TCRdb's table is partial and in-frame only. The table has about 120,000 clones, around 76% seen once; the top ten hold roughly a sixth. Specimen: PBMCs. These receptors originate from a man aged 45-60 years in good health and CMV-seropositive. The CDR3 runs from the conserved cysteine through the conserved F or W. The D gene is left open where the match is weak. Only some rows state a clone size, as once, few, many or a class for expanded clones.

j_call: TRBJ2-7
v_call: TRBV4-3
clone_size: once
d_call: TRBD2
cdr3_length: 16
cdr3_aa: CASSRASGGSSYEQYF
cdr3_nt: TGCGCCAGCAGCCGGGCATCGGGGGGGAGCTCCTACGAGCAGTACTTC

j_call: TRBJ2-7
v_call: TRBV28
clone_size: .
d_call: .
cdr3_length: 12
cdr3_aa: CASSLKSYEQYF
cdr3_nt: TGTGCCAGCAGCCTGAAGAGTTACGAGCAGTACTTC

j_call: TRBJ1-6
v_call: TRBV11-2
clone_size: .
d_call: TRBD1
cdr3_length: 14
cdr3_aa: CASSTGGFDSPLHF
cdr3_nt: TGTGCCAGCAGTACAGGGGGCTTCGATTCACCCCTCCACTTT

j_call: TRBJ2-2
v_call: TRBV7-8
clone_size: .
d_call: TRBD2
cdr3_length: 19
cdr3_aa: CASSLVLSGGGPYTGELFF
cdr3_nt: TGTGCCAGCAGCTTAGTCCTTAGCGGGGGGGGCCCTTACACCGGGGAGCTGTTTTTT

j_call: TRBJ2-4
v_call: TRBV2
clone_size: .
d_call: TRBD1
cdr3_length: 12
cdr3_aa: CASGGTGRIQYF
cdr3_nt: TGTGCCAGCGGGGGGACAGGGCGCATTCAGTACTTC

j_call: TRBJ2-7
v_call: TRBV6-6
clone_size: .
d_call: TRBD2
cdr3_length: 15
cdr3_aa: CASKGAGGPGYEQYF
cdr3_nt: TGTGCCAGCAAAGGGGCGGGAGGGCCGGGCTACGAGCAGTACTTC

j_call: TRBJ1-4
v_call: TRBV18
clone_size: .
d_call: .
cdr3_length: 16
cdr3_aa: CASSWARGSPNEKLFF
cdr3_nt: TGTGCCAGCTCATGGGCTCGGGGGAGCCCTAATGAAAAACTGTTTTTT

j_call: TRBJ2-3
v_call: TRBV6-5
clone_size: .
d_call: .
cdr3_length: 14
cdr3_aa: CASSTGWAKDTQYF
cdr3_nt: TGTGCCAGCAGTACAGGGTGGGCGAAAGATACGCAGTATTTT

j_call: TRBJ2-2
v_call: TRBV19
clone_size: .
d_call: .
cdr3_length: 17
cdr3_aa: CASKDYWATSNTGELFF
cdr3_nt: TGTGCCAGTAAAGATTATTGGGCCACCTCGAACACCGGGGAGCTGTTTTTT

j_call: TRBJ1-1
v_call: TRBV7-2
clone_size: .
d_call: .
cdr3_length: 14
cdr3_aa: CASSLVGHFTEAFF
cdr3_nt: TGTGCCAGCAGCTTAGTGGGACATTTCACTGAAGCTTTCTTT

j_call: TRBJ2-7
v_call: TRBV4-2
clone_size: .
d_call: .
cdr3_length: 17
cdr3_aa: CASSQELLASSGYEQYF
cdr3_nt: TGTGCCAGCAGCCAAGAATTATTGGCCTCGTCCGGGTACGAGCAGTACTTC

j_call: TRBJ2-7
v_call: TRBV6-6
clone_size: .
d_call: TRBD1
cdr3_length: 15
cdr3_aa: CASSYATGANYEQYF
cdr3_nt: TGTGCCAGCAGTTACGCGACAGGGGCGAATTACGAGCAGTACTTC

j_call: TRBJ2-1
v_call: TRBV7-9
clone_size: .
d_call: .
cdr3_length: 15
cdr3_aa: CASSQALDYRGEQFF
cdr3_nt: TGCGCCAGCAGCCAAGCTTTGGACTACCGGGGTGAGCAGTTCTTC

j_call: TRBJ2-1
v_call: TRBV19
clone_size: .
d_call: TRBD2
cdr3_length: 13
cdr3_aa: CASSIGLAVEQFF
cdr3_nt: TGTGCCAGTAGTATCGGGCTAGCGGTCGAGCAGTTCTTC

j_call: TRBJ1-6
v_call: TRBV28
clone_size: .
d_call: .
cdr3_length: 14
cdr3_aa: CASSPTGSGSPLHF
cdr3_nt: TGTGCCAGCAGCCCCACAGGGTCGGGTTCACCCCTCCACTTT

j_call: TRBJ2-1
v_call: TRBV19
clone_size: .
d_call: TRBD2
cdr3_length: 16
cdr3_aa: CASSIWSGRAYNEQFF
cdr3_nt: TGTGCCAGTAGTATATGGAGCGGGAGAGCCTACAATGAGCAGTTCTTC

j_call: TRBJ1-1
v_call: TRBV10-1
clone_size: .
d_call: .
cdr3_length: 17
cdr3_aa: CASRGTVGGYGNTEAFF
cdr3_nt: TGCGCCAGCCGTGGAACTGTGGGGGGATATGGGAACACTGAAGCTTTCTTT

j_call: TRBJ2-7
v_call: TRBV5-6
clone_size: few
d_call: TRBD1
cdr3_length: 15
cdr3_aa: CASSPAGTGSYEQYF
cdr3_nt: TGTGCCAGCAGCCCGGCGGGGACAGGTTCCTACGAGCAGTACTTC

j_call: TRBJ2-2
v_call: TRBV9
clone_size: .
d_call: TRBD2
cdr3_length: 17
cdr3_aa: CASSVGGSGFDTGELFF
cdr3_nt: TGTGCCAGCAGCGTAGGAGGTAGCGGGTTTGACACCGGGGAGCTGTTTTTT

j_call: TRBJ1-5
v_call: TRBV9
clone_size: once
d_call: TRBD1
cdr3_length: 19
cdr3_aa: CASSVIGFGQGVNNQPQHF
cdr3_nt: TGTGCCAGCAGCGTAATCGGCTTTGGACAGGGGGTAAACAATCAGCCCCAGCATTTT

j_call: TRBJ2-7
v_call: TRBV9
clone_size: .
d_call: TRBD1
cdr3_length: 15
cdr3_aa: CASSASGTGTYEQYF
cdr3_nt: TGTGCCAGCAGCGCGAGCGGGACAGGGACGTACGAGCAGTACTTC

j_call: TRBJ2-2
v_call: TRBV6-5
clone_size: .
d_call: .
cdr3_length: 14
cdr3_aa: CASSYAFESGELFF
cdr3_nt: TGTGCCAGCAGTTACGCCTTCGAGAGCGGGGAGCTGTTTTTT

j_call: TRBJ2-5
v_call: TRBV6-1
clone_size: .
d_call: TRBD2
cdr3_length: 13
cdr3_aa: CASIEGGGETQYF
cdr3_nt: TGTGCCAGCATCGAGGGCGGGGGAGAGACCCAGTACTTC

j_call: TRBJ2-7
v_call: TRBV29-1
clone_size: few
d_call: TRBD1
cdr3_length: 13
cdr3_aa: CSVSDRDPYEQYF
cdr3_nt: TGCAGCGTCAGCGACAGGGACCCCTACGAGCAGTACTTC

j_call: TRBJ2-1
v_call: TRBV5-1
clone_size: few
d_call: .
cdr3_length: 20
cdr3_aa: CASSFGDSPTLRDLLGEQFF
cdr3_nt: TGCGCCAGCAGCTTCGGGGACTCACCTACCTTAAGGGATTTATTGGGTGAGCAGTTCTTC

j_call: TRBJ1-6
v_call: TRBV7-8
clone_size: .
d_call: .
cdr3_length: 16
cdr3_aa: CASSLALGGSRSPLHF
cdr3_nt: TGTGCCAGCAGCTTAGCGCTAGGGGGATCCAGATCACCCCTCCACTTT

j_call: TRBJ1-3
v_call: TRBV5-4
clone_size: .
d_call: TRBD1
cdr3_length: 14
cdr3_aa: CASSPDRGTNTIYF
cdr3_nt: TGTGCCAGCAGCCCTGACAGGGGCACAAACACCATATATTTT